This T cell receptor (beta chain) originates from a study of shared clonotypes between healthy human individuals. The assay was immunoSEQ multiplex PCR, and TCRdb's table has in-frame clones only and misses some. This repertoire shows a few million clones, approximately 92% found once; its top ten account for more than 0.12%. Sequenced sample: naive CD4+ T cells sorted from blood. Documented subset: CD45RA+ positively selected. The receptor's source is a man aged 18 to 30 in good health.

In DNA form, the CDR3 reads TGTGCCAGCAGCAAGGACGGTAGGAGCAATCAGCCCCAGCATTTT. Translation gives CASSKDGRSNQPQHF. V is TRBV6-4 and J is TRBJ1-5, with D unclear. This CDR3 spans 15 amino acids. Looked up from germline, CDR1 is MRHNA and CDR2 is SNTAGT. Trimming shortened V by 6 bases and J by 1 base, and 13 bases separated the two germline ends.